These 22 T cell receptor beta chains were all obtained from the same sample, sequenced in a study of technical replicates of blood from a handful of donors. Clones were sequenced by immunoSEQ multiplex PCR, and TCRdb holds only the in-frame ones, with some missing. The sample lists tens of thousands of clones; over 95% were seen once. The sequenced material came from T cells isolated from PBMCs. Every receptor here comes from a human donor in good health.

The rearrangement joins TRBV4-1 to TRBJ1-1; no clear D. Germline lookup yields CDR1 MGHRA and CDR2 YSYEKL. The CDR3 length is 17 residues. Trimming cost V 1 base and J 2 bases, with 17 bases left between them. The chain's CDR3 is CASSQGVGDWYNTEAFF. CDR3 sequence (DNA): TGCGCCAGCAGCCAAGGGGTAGGCGACTGGTATAACACTGAAGCTTTCTTT.

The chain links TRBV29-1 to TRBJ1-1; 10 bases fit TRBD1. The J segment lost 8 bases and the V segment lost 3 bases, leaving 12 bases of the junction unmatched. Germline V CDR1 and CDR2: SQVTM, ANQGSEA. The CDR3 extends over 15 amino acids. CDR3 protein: CSVDQRVTGGAEAFF. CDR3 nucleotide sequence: TGCAGCGTTGATCAGAGGGTGACAGGGGGCGCGGAAGCTTTCTTT.

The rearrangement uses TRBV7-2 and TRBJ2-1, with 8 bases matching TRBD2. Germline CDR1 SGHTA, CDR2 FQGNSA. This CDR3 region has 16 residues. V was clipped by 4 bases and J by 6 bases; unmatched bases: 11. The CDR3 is CASSSAPGLEINEQFF. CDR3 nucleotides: TGTGCCAGCAGCTCAGCCCCGGGACTAGAAATCAATGAGCAGTTCTTC.

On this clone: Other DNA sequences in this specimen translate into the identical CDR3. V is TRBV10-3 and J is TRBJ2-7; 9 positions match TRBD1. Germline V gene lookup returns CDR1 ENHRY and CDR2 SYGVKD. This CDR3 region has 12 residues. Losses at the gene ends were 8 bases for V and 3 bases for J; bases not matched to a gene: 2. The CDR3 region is CAISGQGYEQYF. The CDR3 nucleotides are TGTGCCATCTCGGGACAGGGCTACGAGCAGTACTTC.

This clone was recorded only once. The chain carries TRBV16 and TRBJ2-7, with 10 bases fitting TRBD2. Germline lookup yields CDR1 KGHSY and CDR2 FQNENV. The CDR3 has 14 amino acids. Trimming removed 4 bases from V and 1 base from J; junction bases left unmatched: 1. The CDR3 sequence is CASSPTSGSYEQYF. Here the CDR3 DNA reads TGTGCCAGCAGCCCGACTAGCGGGTCCTACGAGCAGTACTTC.

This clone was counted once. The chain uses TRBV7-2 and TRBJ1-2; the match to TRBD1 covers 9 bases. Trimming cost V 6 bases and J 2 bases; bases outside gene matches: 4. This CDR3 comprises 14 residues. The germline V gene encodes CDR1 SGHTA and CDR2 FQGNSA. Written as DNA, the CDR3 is TGTGCCAGCAGTATCGGACAGGGGAACTATGGCTACACCTTC. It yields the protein CASSIGQGNYGYTF.

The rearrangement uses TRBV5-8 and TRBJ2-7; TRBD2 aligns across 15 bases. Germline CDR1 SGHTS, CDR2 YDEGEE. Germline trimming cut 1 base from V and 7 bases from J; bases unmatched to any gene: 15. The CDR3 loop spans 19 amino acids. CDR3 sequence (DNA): TGTGCCAGCAGCTTGTGGCGATGGACTAGCGGGAGGGCCGAAGGTGAGCAGTACTTC. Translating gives CASSLWRWTSGRAEGEQYF.

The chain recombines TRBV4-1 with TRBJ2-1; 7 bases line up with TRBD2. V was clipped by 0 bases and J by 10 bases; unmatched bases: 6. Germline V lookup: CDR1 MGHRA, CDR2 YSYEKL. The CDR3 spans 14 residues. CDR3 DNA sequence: TGCGCCAGCAGCCAAGACGGGAGGACACGAGAGCAGTTCTTC. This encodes CASSQDGRTREQFF.

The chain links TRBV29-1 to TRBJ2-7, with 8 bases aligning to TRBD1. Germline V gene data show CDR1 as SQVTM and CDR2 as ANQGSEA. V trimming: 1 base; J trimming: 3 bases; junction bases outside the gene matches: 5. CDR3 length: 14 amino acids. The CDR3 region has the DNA TGCAGCGTTGAAGGGACAGGGAACGGCTACGAGCAGTACTTC. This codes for CSVEGTGNGYEQYF.

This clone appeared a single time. In nucleotides, the CDR3 is TGTGCCAGTAGTATTGGGGGAGGCGAGACCCAGTACTTC. Translating it yields CASSIGGGETQYF. This chain connects TRBV19 to TRBJ2-5; weak D call: TRBD2 (6 bases). The germline V and J ends were trimmed by 3 bases and 5 bases, with 10 bases remaining between them. The germline V gene encodes CDR1 LNHDA and CDR2 SQIVND (reference sequence). There are 13 residues in the CDR3.

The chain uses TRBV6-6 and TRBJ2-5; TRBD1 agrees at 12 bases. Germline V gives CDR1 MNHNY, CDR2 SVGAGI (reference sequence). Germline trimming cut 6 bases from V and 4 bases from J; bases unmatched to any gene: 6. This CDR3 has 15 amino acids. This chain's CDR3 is CASRGDRGRRETQYF. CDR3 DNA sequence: TGTGCCAGCAGGGGGGACAGGGGGCGAAGAGAGACCCAGTACTTC.

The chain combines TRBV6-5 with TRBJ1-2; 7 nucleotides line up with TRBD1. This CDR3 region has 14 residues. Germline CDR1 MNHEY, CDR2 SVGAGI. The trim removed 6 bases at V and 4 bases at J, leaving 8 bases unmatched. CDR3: CASSRTWDSYGYTF. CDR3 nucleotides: TGTGCCAGCAGCCGAACCTGGGACAGCTATGGCTACACCTTC.

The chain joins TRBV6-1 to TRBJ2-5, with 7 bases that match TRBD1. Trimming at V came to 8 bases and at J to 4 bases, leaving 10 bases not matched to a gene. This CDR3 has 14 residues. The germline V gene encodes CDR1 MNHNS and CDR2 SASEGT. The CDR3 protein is CASSGLTGLETQYF. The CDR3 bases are TGTGCCAGCTCTGGACTGACAGGGCTAGAGACCCAGTACTTC.

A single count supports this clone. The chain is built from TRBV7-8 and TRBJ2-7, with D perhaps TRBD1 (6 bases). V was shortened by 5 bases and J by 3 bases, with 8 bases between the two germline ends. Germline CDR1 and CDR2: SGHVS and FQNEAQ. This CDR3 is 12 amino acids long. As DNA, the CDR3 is TGTGCCAGCAGCGAACAGGGCTACGAGCAGTACTTC. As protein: CASSEQGYEQYF.

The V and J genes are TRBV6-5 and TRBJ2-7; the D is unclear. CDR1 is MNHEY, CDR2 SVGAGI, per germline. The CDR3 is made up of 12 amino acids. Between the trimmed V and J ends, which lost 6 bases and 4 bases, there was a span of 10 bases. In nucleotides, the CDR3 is TGTGCCAGCAGATCGAGGAATTACGAGCAGTACTTC. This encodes CASRSRNYEQYF.

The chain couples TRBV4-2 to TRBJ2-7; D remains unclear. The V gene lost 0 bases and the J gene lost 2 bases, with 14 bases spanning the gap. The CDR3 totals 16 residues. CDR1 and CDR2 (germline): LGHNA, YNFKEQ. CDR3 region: CASSQESRRVTYEQYF. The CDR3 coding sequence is TGTGCCAGCAGCCAAGAAAGCCGCCGGGTCACCTACGAGCAGTACTTC.

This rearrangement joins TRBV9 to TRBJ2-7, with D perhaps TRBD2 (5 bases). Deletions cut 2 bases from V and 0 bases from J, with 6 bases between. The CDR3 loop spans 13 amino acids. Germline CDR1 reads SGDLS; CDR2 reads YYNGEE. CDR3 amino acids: CASSVGSSYEQYF. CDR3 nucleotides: TGTGCCAGCAGCGTTGGGAGCTCCTACGAGCAGTACTTC.

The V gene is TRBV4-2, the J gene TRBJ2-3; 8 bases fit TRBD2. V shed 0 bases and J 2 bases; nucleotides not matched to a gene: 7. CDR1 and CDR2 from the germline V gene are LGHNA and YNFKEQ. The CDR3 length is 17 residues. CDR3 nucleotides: TGTGCCAGCAGCCAAGATACAGCGGGAGTGATCACAGATACGCAGTATTTT. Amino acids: CASSQDTAGVITDTQYF.

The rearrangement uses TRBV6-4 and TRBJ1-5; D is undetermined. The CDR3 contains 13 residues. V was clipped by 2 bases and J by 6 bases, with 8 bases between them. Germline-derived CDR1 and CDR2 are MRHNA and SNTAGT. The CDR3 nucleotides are TGTGCCAGCAGTGACGAGGGAGGTCAGCCCCAGCATTTT. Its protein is CASSDEGGQPQHF.

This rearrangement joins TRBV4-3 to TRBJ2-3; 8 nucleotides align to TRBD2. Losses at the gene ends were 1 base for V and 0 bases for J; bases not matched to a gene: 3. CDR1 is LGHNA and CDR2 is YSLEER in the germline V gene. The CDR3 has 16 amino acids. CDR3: CASSQAGGPSTDTQYF. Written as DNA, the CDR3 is TGCGCCAGCAGCCAAGCGGGAGGGCCTAGCACAGATACGCAGTATTTT.

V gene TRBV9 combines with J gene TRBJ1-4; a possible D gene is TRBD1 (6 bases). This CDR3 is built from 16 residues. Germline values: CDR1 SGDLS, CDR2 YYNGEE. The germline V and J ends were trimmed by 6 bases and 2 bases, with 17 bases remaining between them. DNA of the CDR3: TGTGCCAGCACCAGAGACCAGGGGCGGACTAATGAAAAACTGTTTTTT. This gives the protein CASTRDQGRTNEKLFF.

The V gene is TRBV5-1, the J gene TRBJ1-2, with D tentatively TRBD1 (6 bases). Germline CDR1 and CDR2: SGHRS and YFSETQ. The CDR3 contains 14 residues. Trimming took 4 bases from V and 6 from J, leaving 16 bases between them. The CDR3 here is CASSLRQGTDGYTF. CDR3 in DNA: TGCGCCAGCAGCCTGAGGCAGGGGACGGATGGCTACACCTTC.